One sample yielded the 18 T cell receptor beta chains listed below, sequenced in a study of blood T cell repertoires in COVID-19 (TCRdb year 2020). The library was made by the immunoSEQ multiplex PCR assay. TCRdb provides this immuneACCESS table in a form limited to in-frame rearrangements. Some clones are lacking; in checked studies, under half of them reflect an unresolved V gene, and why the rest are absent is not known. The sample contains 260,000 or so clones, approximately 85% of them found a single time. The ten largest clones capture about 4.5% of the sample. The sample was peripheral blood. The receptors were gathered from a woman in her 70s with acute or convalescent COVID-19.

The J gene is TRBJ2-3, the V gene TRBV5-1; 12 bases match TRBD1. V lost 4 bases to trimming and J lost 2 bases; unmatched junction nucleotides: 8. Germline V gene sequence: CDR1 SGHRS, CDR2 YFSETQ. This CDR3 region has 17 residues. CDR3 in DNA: TGCGCCAGCAGCAAACCCGGGACAGGGGGCCTCACAGATACGCAGTATTTT. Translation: CASSKPGTGGLTDTQYF.

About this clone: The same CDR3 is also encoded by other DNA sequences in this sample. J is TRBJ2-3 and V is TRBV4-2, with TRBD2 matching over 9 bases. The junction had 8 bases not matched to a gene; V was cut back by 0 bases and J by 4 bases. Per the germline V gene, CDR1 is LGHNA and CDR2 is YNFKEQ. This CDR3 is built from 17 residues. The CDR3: CASSQDGAGGGADTQYF. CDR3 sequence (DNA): TGTGCCAGCAGCCAAGACGGAGCGGGGGGAGGGGCAGATACGCAGTATTTT.

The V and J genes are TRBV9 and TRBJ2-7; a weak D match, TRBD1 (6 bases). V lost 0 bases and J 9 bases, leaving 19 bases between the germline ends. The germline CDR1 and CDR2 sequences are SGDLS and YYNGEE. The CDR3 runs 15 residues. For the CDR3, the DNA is TGTGCCAGCAGCGTAGGTGTCGGGGACGTGACAGGGCAGTACTTC. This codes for CASSVGVGDVTGQYF.

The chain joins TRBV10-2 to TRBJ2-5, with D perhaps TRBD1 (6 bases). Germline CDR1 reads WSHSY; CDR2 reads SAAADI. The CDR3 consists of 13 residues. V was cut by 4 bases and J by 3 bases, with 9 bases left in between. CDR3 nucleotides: TGCGCCAGCAGTGGGGGGCTAGAAGAGACCCAGTACTTC. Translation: CASSGGLEETQYF.

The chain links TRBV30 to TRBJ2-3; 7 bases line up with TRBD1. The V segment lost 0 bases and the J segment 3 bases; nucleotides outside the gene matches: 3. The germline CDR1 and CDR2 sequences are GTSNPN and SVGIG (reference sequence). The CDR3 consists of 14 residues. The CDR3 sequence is CAWSVIQGTDTQYF. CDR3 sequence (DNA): TGTGCCTGGAGTGTAATACAGGGGACAGATACGCAGTATTTT.

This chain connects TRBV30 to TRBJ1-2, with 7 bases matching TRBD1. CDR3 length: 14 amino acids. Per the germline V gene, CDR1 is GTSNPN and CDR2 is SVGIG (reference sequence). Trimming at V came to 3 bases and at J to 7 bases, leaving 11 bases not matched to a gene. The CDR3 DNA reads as TGTGCCTGGAGGTTATCAGGGGGTCGTGTTGGCTACACCTTC. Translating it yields CAWRLSGGRVGYTF.

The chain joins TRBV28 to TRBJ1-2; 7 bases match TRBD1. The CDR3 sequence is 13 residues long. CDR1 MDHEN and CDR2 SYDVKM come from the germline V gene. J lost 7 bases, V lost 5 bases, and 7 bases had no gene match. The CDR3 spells CASSVGGAFGYTF. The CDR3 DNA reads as TGTGCCAGCAGTGTAGGGGGCGCATTTGGCTACACCTTC.

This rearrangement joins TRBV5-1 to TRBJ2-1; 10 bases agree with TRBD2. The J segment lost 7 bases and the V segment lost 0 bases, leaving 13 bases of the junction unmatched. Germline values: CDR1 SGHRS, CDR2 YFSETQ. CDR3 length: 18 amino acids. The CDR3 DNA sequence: TGCGCCAGCAGCTTGGCCGGGCGGACTAGCGGCGATTTTAATGAGCAGTTCTTC. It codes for CASSLAGRTSGDFNEQFF.

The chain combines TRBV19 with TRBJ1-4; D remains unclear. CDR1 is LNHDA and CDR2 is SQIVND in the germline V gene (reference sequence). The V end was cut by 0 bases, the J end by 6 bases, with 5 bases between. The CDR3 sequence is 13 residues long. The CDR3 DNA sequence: TGTGCCAGTAGTATAGATCGGGATGAAAAACTGTTTTTT. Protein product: CASSIDRDEKLFF.

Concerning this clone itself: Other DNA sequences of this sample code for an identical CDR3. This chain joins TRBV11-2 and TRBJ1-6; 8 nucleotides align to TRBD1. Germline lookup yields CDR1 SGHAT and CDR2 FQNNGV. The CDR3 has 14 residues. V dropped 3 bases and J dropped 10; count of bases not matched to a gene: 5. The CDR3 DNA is TGTGCCAGCAGCTTCGGACAGGGCGGGTCACCCCTCCACTTT. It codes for CASSFGQGGSPLHF.

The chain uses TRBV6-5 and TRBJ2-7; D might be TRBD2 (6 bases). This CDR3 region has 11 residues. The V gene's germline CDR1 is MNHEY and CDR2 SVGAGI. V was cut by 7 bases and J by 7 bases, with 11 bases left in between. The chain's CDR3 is CASTRGREQYF. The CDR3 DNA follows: TGTGCCAGCACTCGGGGGAGAGAGCAGTACTTC.

This chain's CDR3 is CASSPTGQGYGYTF. CDR3 coding DNA: TGTGCCAGTAGCCCGACAGGCCAGGGCTATGGCTACACCTTC. The chain has TRBV19 and TRBJ1-2; TRBD1 is a possible D gene (6 bases). CDR3 size: 14 residues. The V gene lost 6 bases and the J gene lost 4 bases, with 15 bases spanning the gap. CDR1 LNHDA and CDR2 SQIVND come from the germline V gene (reference sequence).

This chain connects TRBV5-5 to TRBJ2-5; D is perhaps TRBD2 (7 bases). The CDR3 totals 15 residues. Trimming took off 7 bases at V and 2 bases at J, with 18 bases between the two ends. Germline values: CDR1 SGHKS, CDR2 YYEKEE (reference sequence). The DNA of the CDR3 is TGTGCCAGCCCCCCGGGGGGCGCAAGTCAAGAGACCCAGTACTTC. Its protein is CASPPGGASQETQYF.

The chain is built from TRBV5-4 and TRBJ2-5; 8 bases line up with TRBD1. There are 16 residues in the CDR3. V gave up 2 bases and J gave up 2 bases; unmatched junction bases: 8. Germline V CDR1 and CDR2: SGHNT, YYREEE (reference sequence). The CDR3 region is CASSFEQGARQETQYF. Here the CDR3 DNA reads TGTGCCAGCAGCTTCGAGCAGGGGGCGCGACAAGAGACCCAGTACTTC.

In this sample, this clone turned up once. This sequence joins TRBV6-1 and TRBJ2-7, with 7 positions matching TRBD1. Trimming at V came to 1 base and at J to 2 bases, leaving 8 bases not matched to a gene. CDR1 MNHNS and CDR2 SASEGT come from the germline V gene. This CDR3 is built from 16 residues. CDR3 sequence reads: CASSEVTTGNPYEQYF. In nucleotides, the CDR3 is TGTGCCAGCAGTGAAGTAACGACAGGGAATCCCTACGAGCAGTACTTC.

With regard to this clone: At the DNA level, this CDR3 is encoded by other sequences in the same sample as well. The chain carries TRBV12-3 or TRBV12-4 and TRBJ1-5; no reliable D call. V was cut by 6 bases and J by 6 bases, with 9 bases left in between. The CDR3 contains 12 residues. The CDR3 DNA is TGTGCCAGCAGCCTATCAAGTCAGCCCCAGCATTTT. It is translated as CASSLSSQPQHF.

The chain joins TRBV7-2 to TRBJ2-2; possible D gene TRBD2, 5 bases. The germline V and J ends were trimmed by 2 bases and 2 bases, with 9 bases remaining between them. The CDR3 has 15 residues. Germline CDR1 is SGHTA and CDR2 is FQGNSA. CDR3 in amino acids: CASSLTRFNTGELFF. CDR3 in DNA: TGTGCCAGCAGCTTAACTAGGTTTAACACCGGGGAGCTGTTTTTT. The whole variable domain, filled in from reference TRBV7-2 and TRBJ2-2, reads GAGVSQSPSNKVTEKGKDVELRCDPISGHTALYWYRQSLGQGLEFLIYFQGNSAPDKSGLPSDRFSAERTGGSVSTLTIQRTQQEDSAVYLCASSLTRFNTGELFFGEGSRLTVL.

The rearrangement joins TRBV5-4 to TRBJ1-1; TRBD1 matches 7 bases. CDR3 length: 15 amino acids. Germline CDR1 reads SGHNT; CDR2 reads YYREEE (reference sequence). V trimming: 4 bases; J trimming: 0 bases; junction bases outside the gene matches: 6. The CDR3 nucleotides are TGTGCCAGCAGCCCACAGGGACAGCTGAACACTGAAGCTTTCTTT. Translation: CASSPQGQLNTEAFF. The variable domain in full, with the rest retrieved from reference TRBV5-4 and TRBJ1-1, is ETGVTQSPTHLIKTRGQQVTLRCSSQSGHNTVSWYQQALGQGPQFIFQYYREEENGRGNFPPRFSGLQFPNYSSELNVNALELDDSALYLCASSPQGQLNTEAFFGQGTRLTVV.